This TCR beta chain was documented in a study of T cells in Graves' hyperthyroidism and ophthalmopathy. At least ten counts were recorded for this clonotype. There were TCR beta CDR3 regions amplified from RNA transcripts. The HTBI set primed first-round TCR CDR3 RT-PCR. Each CDR3 protein gets one entry after TCRdb re-called the multiplex PCR reads with MiXCR. The sample records 330,000 or so distinct CDR3 sequences, around 20% being singletons. Each diagnosis drew on symptoms, thyroxine, TRAb, thyroid ultrasound and orbital computed tomography findings. This TCR was recovered from a man aged 50-60 years with Graves' ophthalmopathy. The sample comprised blood.

The CDR3, as DNA: TGTGCCAGCAGCCAAGGCAAGGGGACCCAGTACTTC. Translating gives CASSQGKGTQYF. This rearrangement joins TRBV3-1 to TRBJ2-5; D remains unclear. The CDR3 extends over 12 amino acids. Germline CDR1 and CDR2: LGHDT and YNNKEL (reference sequence). Trimming left V 1 base short and J 7 bases short, with 7 bases between.